The next 17 T cell receptor beta chains were all read from a single sample in a study of cytomegalovirus exposure and HLA in healthy donors. Primers: 60 Vbeta forward and 13 Jbeta reverse. TCRdb's table, derived via immunoSEQ multiplex PCR, lists solely in-frame clones and lacks some. The sample carries some 120,000 clones, around three quarters recorded once. Sequenced: PBMCs. These receptors were obtained from a man in his forties in good health and CMV-seronegative.

This chain links TRBV2 with TRBJ1-2; D may be TRBD1 (5 bases). The CDR3 covers 16 residues. CDR1 is SNHLY, CDR2 FYNNEI, per germline. V dropped 5 bases and J dropped 5 bases, with 21 bases sitting between them. The DNA for the CDR3 is TGTGCCAGCAGTCGCGCTCAGGGTGGAGAAGAATATGGCTACACCTTC. Residues: CASSRAQGGEEYGYTF.

The chain recombines TRBV19 with TRBJ2-7; the D gene is possibly TRBD1 (6 bases). There are 13 residues in the CDR3. The V gene's germline CDR1 is LNHDA and CDR2 SQIVND (reference sequence). V shed 5 bases and J shed 8 bases, with 16 bases lying between them. CDR3 region: CASSAQTGQKQYF. CDR3 nucleotides: TGTGCCAGTAGTGCTCAGACAGGCCAGAAGCAGTACTTC.

The rearrangement uses TRBV30 and TRBJ1-1, with a tentative D call TRBD1 (5 bases). This CDR3 spans 14 amino acids. Trimming removed 3 bases at V and 4 bases at J, with 15 bases between. Germline values: CDR1 GTSNPN, CDR2 SVGIG (reference sequence). The CDR3 coding sequence is TGTGCCTGGAGGGGGCAGGGAATCGTCACTGAAGCTTTCTTT. Translating gives CAWRGQGIVTEAFF.

V and J are TRBV4-1 and TRBJ2-4, with 15 positions matching TRBD2. The V segment lost 4 bases and the J segment 1 base; nucleotides outside the gene matches: 5. The CDR3 loop spans 18 amino acids. Looked up from germline, CDR1 is MGHRA and CDR2 is YSYEKL. CDR3: CASSRGLAGGAAKNIQYF. In DNA form, the CDR3 reads TGCGCCAGCAGCCGAGGACTAGCGGGAGGGGCGGCCAAAAACATTCAGTACTTC.

The chain couples TRBV7-2 to TRBJ2-3; unclear D gene. CDR3 length: 13 amino acids. V lost 4 bases and J lost 6, with 11 bases in between. The germline V gene encodes CDR1 SGHTA and CDR2 FQGNSA. The CDR3 spells CASSSTDGDTQYF. DNA of the CDR3: TGTGCCAGCAGCTCGACCGACGGGGATACGCAGTATTTT.

This sequence joins TRBV5-5 and TRBJ1-1; tentatively, D is TRBD1 (5 bases). CDR1 is SGHKS and CDR2 is YYEKEE in the germline V gene (reference sequence). The CDR3 runs to 12 residues. Between the trimmed V and J ends, which lost 0 bases and 7 bases, there was a span of 7 bases. The CDR3 is CASSLDRREAFF. The CDR3 coding sequence is TGTGCCAGCAGCTTGGACAGGCGTGAAGCTTTCTTT.

The chain employs TRBV10-3 and TRBJ2-7; tentative D call: TRBD1 (5 bases). Trimming pared 7 bases from V and 6 bases from J, leaving 13 bases between. The CDR3 contains 12 residues. Germline CDR1 and CDR2: ENHRY and SYGVKD. In nucleotides, the CDR3 is TGTGCCATCACAGACAGTACGGGCGAGCAGTACTTC. Amino acid sequence: CAITDSTGEQYF.

This sequence joins TRBV7-9 and TRBJ2-7; 7 bases fit TRBD2. The germline gives CDR1 SEHNR, CDR2 FQNEAQ (reference sequence). V dropped 6 bases and J dropped 2; count of bases not matched to a gene: 10. This CDR3 has 15 amino acids. The CDR3 region is CASRRLTGGTYEQYF. In DNA, the CDR3 is TGTGCCAGCAGGAGATTGACGGGAGGCACCTACGAGCAGTACTTC. Looking up the rest from reference TRBV7-9 and TRBJ2-7 gives the full variable domain: DTGVSQNPRHKITKRGQNVTFRCDPISEHNRLYWYRQTLGQGPEFLTYFQNEAQLEKSRLLSDRFSAERPKGSFSTLEIQRTEQGDSAMYLCASRRLTGGTYEQYFGPGTRLTVT.

This clone was observed a few times. This chain joins TRBV6-1 and TRBJ1-3; 7 bases are shared with TRBD1. Trimming took 4 bases from V and 4 from J; bases not matched to a gene: 4. CDR1 and CDR2 (germline): MNHNS, SASEGT. The CDR3 spans 14 residues. The CDR3 reads CASSGPGQGNTIYF. The CDR3 DNA is TGTGCCAGCAGTGGTCCGGGACAGGGAAACACCATATATTTT.

This clone appeared a few times. The chain recombines TRBV28 with TRBJ1-4; D gene uncertain. Germline loops: CDR1 MDHEN, CDR2 SYDVKM. V was cut by 6 bases and J by 5 bases, with 13 bases left in between. The CDR3 has 14 amino acids. The CDR3 spells CASSPRSPNEKLFF. In DNA, the CDR3 is TGTGCCAGCAGCCCCCGAAGCCCAAATGAAAAACTGTTTTTT.

The chain recombines TRBV6-5 with TRBJ1-5; D possibly corresponds to TRBD1 (6 bases). This CDR3 is built from 14 residues. Germline CDR1 and CDR2: MNHEY and SVGAGI. V was trimmed by 3 bases and J by 7 bases, leaving 13 bases between them. Here the CDR3 DNA reads TGTGCCAGCAGTTATACGGACAGAGACCAGCCCCAGCATTTT. Protein: CASSYTDRDQPQHF.

The V and J genes are TRBV28 and TRBJ2-3; D may be TRBD1 (7 bases). The CDR3 is made up of 13 amino acids. Germline V lookup: CDR1 MDHEN, CDR2 SYDVKM. Trimming stripped 2 bases from V and 5 bases from J, with 8 bases between. The CDR3 reads CASSLQGGDTQYF. The CDR3 DNA is TGTGCCAGCAGTTTACAGGGGGGAGATACGCAGTATTTT.

The chain joins TRBV5-1 to TRBJ2-7, with a weak D call TRBD1 (6 bases). CDR3 size: 14 residues. Germline V gene sequence: CDR1 SGHRS, CDR2 YFSETQ. V dropped 4 bases and J dropped 6 bases, with 17 bases sitting between them. The CDR3 region has the DNA TGCGCCAGCAGCCCAAGGGGGAGTTTGGGCGAGCAGTACTTC. Protein product: CASSPRGSLGEQYF.

V usage is TRBV30 and J usage is TRBJ2-1; 7 positions match TRBD2. The V gene's germline CDR1 is GTSNPN and CDR2 SVGIG (reference sequence). V lost 2 bases and J lost 3; bases outside the gene matches: 7. The CDR3 has 15 amino acids. The CDR3 region is CAWSLPSGHYNEQFF. As DNA, the CDR3 is TGTGCCTGGAGTCTACCTAGCGGACACTACAATGAGCAGTTCTTC.

The CDR3 spells CASSLQVAYNEQFF. Written as DNA, the CDR3 is TGTGCCAGCAGCTTACAGGTAGCCTACAATGAGCAGTTCTTC. This chain joins TRBV7-8 and TRBJ2-1; D gene unclear. Germline CDR1 reads SGHVS; CDR2 reads FQNEAQ. The length of the CDR3 is 14 residues. V lost 2 bases, J lost 2 bases, and 7 bases lay in between.

The table lists this clone with a count of one. The J gene is TRBJ2-6, the V gene TRBV6-5; no clear D. Per germline, CDR1 MNHEY and CDR2 SVGAGI. The CDR3 runs to 15 residues. Trimming left V 4 bases short and J 0 bases short, with 7 bases between. The CDR3 DNA is TGTGCCAGCAGTTTGCAGTACTCTGGGGCCAACGTCCTGACTTTC. Amino acids: CASSLQYSGANVLTF.

This clone is a singleton in its sample. The gene calls are TRBV5-1 and TRBJ2-5; 10 bases match TRBD1. In germline, CDR1 is SGHRS, CDR2 YFSETQ. The V and J ends lost 7 bases and 2 bases, in that order; junction bases with no gene match: 2. This CDR3 is built from 13 residues. This CDR3 is CASRTGGQETQYF. Written as DNA, the CDR3 is TGCGCCAGCCGGACAGGGGGACAAGAGACCCAGTACTTC.